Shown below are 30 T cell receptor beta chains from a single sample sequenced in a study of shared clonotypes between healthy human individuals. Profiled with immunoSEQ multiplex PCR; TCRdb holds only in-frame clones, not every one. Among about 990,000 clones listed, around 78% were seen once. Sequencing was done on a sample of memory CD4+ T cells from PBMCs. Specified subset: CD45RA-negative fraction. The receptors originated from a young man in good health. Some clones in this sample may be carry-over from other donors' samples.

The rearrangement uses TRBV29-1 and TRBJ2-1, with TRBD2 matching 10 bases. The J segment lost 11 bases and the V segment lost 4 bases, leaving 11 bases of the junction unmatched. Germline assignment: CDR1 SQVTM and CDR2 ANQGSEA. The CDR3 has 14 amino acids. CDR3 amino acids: CSVVRSGGDQKQFF. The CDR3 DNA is TGCAGCGTTGTACGCAGCGGGGGGGATCAAAAGCAGTTCTTC.

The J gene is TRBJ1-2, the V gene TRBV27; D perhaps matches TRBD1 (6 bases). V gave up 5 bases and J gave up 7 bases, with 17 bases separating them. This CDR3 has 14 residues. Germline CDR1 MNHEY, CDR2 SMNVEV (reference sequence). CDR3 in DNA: TGTGCCAGCAGTGATATTACAGGGATGGGTGGCTACACCTTC. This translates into CASSDITGMGGYTF.

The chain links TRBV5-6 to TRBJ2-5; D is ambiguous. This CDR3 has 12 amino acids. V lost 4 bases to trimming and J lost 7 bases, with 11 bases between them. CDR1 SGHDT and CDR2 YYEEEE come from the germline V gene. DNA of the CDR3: TGTGCCAGCAGCCTTTATAAGGGGACCCAGTACTTC. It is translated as CASSLYKGTQYF.

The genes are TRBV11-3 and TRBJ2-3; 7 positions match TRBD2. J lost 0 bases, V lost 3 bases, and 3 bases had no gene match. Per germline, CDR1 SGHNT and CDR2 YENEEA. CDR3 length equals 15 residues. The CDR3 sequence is CASSLSSGSTDTQYF. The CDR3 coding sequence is TGTGCCAGCAGCTTGTCTAGCGGTAGCACAGATACGCAGTATTTT.

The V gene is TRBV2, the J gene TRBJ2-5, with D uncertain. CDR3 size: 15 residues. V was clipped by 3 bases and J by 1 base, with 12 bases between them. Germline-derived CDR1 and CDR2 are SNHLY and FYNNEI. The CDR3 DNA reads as TGTGCCAGCAGTGAGTCAGGTGGGGTCCAAGAGACCCAGTACTTC. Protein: CASSESGGVQETQYF.

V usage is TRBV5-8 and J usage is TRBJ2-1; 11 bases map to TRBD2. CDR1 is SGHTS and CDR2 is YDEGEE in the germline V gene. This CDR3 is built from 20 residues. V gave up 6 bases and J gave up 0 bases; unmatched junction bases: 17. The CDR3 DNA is TGTGCCAGCACCACTAATCCCACCCTAGCGGGAGGAAGCTCCTACAATGAGCAGTTCTTC. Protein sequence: CASTTNPTLAGGSSYNEQFF.

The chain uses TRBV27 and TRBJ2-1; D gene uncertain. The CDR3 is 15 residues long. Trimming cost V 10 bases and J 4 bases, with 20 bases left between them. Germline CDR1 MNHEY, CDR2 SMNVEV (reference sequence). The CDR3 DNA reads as TGTGCCACCAAATCCGACCTTCTGGGGTACAATGAGCAGTTCTTC. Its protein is CATKSDLLGYNEQFF.

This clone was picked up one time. In DNA form, the CDR3 reads TGTGCCAGCAGCCCCGAACAGGGGTGGAAAGAGACCCAGTACTTC. Translation gives CASSPEQGWKETQYF. V and J are TRBV2 and TRBJ2-5; 7 bases map to TRBD1. Per germline, CDR1 SNHLY and CDR2 FYNNEI. This CDR3 is built from 15 residues. Trimming at V came to 6 bases and at J to 3 bases, leaving 10 bases not matched to a gene.

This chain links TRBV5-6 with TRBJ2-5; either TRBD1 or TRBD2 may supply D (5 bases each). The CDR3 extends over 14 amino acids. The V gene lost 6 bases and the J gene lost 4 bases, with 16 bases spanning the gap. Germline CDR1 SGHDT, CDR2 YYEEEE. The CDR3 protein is CASIRRGGRETQYF. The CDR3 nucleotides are TGTGCCAGCATCCGACGTGGGGGTAGAGAGACCCAGTACTTC.

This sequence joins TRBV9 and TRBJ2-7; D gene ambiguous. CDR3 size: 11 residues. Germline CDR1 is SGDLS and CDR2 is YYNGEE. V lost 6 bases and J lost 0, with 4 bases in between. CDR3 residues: CASTTSYEQYF. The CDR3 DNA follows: TGTGCCAGCACCACCTCCTACGAGCAGTACTTC.

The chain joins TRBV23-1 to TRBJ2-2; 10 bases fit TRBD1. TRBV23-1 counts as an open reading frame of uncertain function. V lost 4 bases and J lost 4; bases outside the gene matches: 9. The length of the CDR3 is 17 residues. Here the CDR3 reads CASSPHGQGVSTGELFF. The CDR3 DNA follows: TGCGCCAGCAGTCCCCACGGACAGGGGGTTTCCACCGGGGAGCTGTTTTTT.

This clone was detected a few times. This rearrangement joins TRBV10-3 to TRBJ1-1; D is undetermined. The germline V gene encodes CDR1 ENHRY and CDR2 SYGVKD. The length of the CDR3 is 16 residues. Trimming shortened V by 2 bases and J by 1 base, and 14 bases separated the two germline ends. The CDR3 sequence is CAISEPLRHSNTEAFF. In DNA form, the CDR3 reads TGTGCCATCAGTGAGCCCCTAAGGCACTCGAACACTGAAGCTTTCTTT.

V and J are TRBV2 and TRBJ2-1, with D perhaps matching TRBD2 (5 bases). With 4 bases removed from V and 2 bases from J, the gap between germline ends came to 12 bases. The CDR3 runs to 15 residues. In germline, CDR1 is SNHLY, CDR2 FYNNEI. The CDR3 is CASSVTERTYNEQFF. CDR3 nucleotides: TGTGCCAGCAGTGTAACGGAGCGGACCTACAATGAGCAGTTCTTC. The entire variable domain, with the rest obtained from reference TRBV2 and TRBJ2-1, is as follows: EPEVTQTPSHQVTQMGQEVILRCVPISNHLYFYWYRQILGQKVEFLVSFYNNEISEKSEIFDDQFSVERPDGSNFTLKIRSTKLEDSAMYFCASSVTERTYNEQFFGPGTRLTVL.

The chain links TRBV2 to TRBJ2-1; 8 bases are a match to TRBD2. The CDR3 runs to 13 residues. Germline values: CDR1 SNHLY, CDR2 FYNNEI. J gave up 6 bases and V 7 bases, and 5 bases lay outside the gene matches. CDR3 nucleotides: TGTGCCAGCAATTCCGGGAGGGTCAATGAGCAGTTCTTC. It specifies CASNSGRVNEQFF.

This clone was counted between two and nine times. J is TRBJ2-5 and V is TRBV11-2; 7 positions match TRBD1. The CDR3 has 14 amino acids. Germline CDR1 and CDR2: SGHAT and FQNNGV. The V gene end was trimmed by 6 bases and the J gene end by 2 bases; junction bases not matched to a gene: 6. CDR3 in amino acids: CASSHRGQQETQYF. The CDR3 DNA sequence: TGTGCCAGCAGTCACAGGGGACAACAAGAGACCCAGTACTTC.

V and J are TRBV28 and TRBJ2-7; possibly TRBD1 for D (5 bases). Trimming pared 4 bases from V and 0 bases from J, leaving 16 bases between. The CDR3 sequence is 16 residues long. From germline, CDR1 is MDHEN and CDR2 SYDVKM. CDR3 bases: TGTGCCAGCAGTTCCCCCCGCAGGGCTCCCTCCTACGAGCAGTACTTC. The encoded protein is CASSSPRRAPSYEQYF.

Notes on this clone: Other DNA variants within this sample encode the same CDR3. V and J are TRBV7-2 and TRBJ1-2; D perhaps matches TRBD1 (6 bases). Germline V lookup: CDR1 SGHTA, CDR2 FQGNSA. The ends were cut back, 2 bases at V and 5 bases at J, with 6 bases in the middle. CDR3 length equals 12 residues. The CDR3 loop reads CASSLQGYGYTF. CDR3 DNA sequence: TGTGCCAGCAGCTTACAGGGGTATGGCTACACCTTC.

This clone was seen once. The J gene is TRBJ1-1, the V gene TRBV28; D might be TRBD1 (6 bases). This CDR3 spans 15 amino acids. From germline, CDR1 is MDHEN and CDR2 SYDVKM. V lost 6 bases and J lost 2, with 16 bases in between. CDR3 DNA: TGTGCCAGCAGCCTACGCGTGGGGGCTAACACTGAAGCTTTCTTT. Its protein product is CASSLRVGANTEAFF.

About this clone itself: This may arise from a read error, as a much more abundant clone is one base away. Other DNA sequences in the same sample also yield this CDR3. This CDR3 is CASSLLNTEAFF. The CDR3 DNA sequence: TGTGCCAGCAGTTTGCTGAACACTGAAGCTTTCTTT. The chain has TRBV28 and TRBJ1-1; D not resolved. Germline CDR1 reads MDHEN; CDR2 reads SYDVKM. V dropped 3 bases and J dropped 0 bases, with 2 bases sitting between them. This CDR3 is 12 amino acids long.

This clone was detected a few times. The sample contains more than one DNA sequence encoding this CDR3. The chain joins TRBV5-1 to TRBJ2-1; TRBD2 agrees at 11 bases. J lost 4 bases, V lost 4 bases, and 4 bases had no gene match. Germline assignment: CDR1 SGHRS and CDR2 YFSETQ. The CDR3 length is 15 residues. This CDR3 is CASSPGTSGYNEQFF. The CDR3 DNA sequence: TGCGCCAGCAGCCCCGGGACTAGCGGATACAATGAGCAGTTCTTC. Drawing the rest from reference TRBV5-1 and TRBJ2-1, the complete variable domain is KAGVTQTPRYLIKTRGQQVTLSCSPISGHRSVSWYQQTPGQGLQFLFEYFSETQRNKGNFPGRFSGRQFSNSRSEMNVSTLELGDSALYLCASSPGTSGYNEQFFGPGTRLTVL.

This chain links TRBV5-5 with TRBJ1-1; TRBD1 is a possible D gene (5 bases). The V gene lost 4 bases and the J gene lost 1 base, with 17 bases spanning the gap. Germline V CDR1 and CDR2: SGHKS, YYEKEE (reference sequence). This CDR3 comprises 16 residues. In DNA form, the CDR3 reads TGTGCCAGCAGCAGGGTAAGCAGGGCGGGGAACACTGAAGCTTTCTTT. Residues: CASSRVSRAGNTEAFF.

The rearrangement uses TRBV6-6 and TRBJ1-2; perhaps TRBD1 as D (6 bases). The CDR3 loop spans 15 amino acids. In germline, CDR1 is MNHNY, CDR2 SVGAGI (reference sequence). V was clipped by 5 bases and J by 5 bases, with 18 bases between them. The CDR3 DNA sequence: TGTGCCAGCAGTCCTCGGGTTGGGGGGCTTTATGGCTACACCTTC. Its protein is CASSPRVGGLYGYTF.

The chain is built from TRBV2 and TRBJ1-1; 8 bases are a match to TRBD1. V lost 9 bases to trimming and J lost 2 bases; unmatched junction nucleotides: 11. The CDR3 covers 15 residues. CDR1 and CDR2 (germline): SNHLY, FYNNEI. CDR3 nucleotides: TGTGCCAGGGCTCGGGCAGGGGGCCCTAACACTGAAGCTTTCTTT. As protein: CARARAGGPNTEAFF.

The CDR3 coding sequence is TGCGCCAGCAGCGCTGGGACTAGCGGGAGTGACACCGGGGAGCTGTTTTTT. Amino acid sequence: CASSAGTSGSDTGELFF. The chain couples TRBV5-1 to TRBJ2-2, with 14 bases aligning to TRBD2. Germline-derived CDR1 and CDR2 are SGHRS and YFSETQ. The CDR3 totals 17 residues. With 4 bases clipped from V and 3 bases from J, the junction kept 5 bases outside the gene matches. The whole variable domain, remainder taken from reference TRBV5-1 and TRBJ2-2, is KAGVTQTPRYLIKTRGQQVTLSCSPISGHRSVSWYQQTPGQGLQFLFEYFSETQRNKGNFPGRFSGRQFSNSRSEMNVSTLELGDSALYLCASSAGTSGSDTGELFFGEGSRLTVL.

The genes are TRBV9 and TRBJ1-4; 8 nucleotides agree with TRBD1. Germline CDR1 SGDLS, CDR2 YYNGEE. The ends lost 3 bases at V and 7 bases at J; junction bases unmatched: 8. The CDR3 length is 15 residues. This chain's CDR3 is CASSAAGTGGEKLFF. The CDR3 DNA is TGTGCCAGCAGCGCAGCCGGGACAGGAGGTGAAAAACTGTTTTTT.

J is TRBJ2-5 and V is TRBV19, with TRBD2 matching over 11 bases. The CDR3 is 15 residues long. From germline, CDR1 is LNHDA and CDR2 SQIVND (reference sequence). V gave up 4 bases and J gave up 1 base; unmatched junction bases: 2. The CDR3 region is CASSRLAGFQETQYF. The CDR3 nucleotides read TGTGCCAGTAGTAGACTAGCGGGATTCCAAGAGACCCAGTACTTC.

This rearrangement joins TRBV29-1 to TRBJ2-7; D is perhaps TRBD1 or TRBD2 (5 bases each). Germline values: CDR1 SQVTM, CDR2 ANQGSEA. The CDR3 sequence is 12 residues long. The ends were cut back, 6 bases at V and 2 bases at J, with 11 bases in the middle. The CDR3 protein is CSVASGPYEQYF. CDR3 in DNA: TGCAGCGTGGCCTCGGGACCCTACGAGCAGTACTTC.

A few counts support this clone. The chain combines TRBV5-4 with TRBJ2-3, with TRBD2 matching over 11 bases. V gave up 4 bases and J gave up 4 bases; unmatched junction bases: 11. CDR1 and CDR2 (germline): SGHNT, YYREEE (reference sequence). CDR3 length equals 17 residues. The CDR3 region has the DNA TGTGCCAGCAGCCCGTCTCTTAGCGGGAGGGACCCAGATACGCAGTATTTT. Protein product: CASSPSLSGRDPDTQYF. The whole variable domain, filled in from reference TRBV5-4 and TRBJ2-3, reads ETGVTQSPTHLIKTRGQQVTLRCSSQSGHNTVSWYQQALGQGPQFIFQYYREEENGRGNFPPRFSGLQFPNYSSELNVNALELDDSALYLCASSPSLSGRDPDTQYFGPGTRLTVL.

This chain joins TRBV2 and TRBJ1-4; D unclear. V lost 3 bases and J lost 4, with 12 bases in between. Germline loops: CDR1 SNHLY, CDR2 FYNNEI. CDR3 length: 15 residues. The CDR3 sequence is CASSDPGRGNEKLFF. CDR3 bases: TGTGCCAGCAGTGACCCCGGGCGGGGTAATGAAAAACTGTTTTTT.

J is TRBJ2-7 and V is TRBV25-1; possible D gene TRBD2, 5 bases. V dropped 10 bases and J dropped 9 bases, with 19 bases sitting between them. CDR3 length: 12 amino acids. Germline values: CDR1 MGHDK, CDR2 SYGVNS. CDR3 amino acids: CATRWIGGVQYF. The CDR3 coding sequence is TGTGCCACCAGATGGATCGGAGGTGTGCAGTACTTC.